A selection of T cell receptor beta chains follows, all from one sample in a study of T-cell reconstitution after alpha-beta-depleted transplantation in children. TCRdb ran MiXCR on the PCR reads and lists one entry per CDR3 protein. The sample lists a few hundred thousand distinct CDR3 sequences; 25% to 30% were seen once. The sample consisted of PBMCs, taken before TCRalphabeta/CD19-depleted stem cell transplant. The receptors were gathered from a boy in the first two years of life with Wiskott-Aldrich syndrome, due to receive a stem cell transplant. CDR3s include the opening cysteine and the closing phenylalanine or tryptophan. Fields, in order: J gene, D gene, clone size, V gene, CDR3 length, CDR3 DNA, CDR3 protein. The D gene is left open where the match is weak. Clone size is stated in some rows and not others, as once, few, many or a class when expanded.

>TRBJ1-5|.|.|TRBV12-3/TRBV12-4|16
TGTGCCAGCAGGTTGGGCGTCTATGGGGGAGATCAGCCCCAGCATTTT
CASRLGVYGGDQPQHF
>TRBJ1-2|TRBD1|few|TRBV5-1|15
TGCGCCAGCAGCACAGGGGGCACCCCAAACTATGGCTACACCTTC
CASSTGGTPNYGYTF
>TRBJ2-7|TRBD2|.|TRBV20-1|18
TGCAGTGCCCCCGGTGGGGTTAGCGGGAGGATTTGGTCCTACGAGCAGTACTTC
CSAPGGVSGRIWSYEQYF
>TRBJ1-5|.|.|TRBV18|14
TGTGCCAGCTCGCAGAGGTATAGCAATCAGCCCCAGCATTTT
CASSQRYSNQPQHF
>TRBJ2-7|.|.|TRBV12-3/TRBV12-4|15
TGTGCCAGCAGTTTGGGGGGGCTTAAGAGCTACGAGCAGTACTTC
CASSLGGLKSYEQYF
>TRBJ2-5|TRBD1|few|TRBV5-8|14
TGTGCCAGCAGCTTGCAAGGGGGCGGCGAGACCCAGTACTTC
CASSLQGGGETQYF
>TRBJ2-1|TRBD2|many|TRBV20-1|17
TGCAGTGCTAGACCTTTCCGGTTAGCGGGGATTTACAATGAGCAGTTCTTC
CSARPFRLAGIYNEQFF
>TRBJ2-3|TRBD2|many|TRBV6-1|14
TGTGCCAGCAGCCGGGGAGGGCCTACAGATACGCAGTATTTT
CASSRGGPTDTQYF
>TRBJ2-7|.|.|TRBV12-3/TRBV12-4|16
TGTGCCAGCAGTTTTGATTTCCAGGGGAGGCCCTACGAGCAGTACTTC
CASSFDFQGRPYEQYF
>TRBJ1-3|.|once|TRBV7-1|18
TGTGCCAGCAGCTCCGACGCCCCTGGCAGGAACTCTGGAAACACCATATATTTT
CASSSDAPGRNSGNTIYF
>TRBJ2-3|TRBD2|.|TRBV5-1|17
TGCGCCAGCAGCAAGCCTCCGGGACTAACTAGCACAGATACGCAGTATTTT
CASSKPPGLTSTDTQYF
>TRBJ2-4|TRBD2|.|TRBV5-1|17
TGCGCCAGCAGCTTGGTATCTAGCGGGGTAGCCAAAAACATTCAGTACTTC
CASSLVSSGVAKNIQYF
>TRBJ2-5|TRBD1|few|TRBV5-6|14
TGTGCCAGCAGCAAGACAGGGGGTCAAGAGACCCAGTACTTC
CASSKTGGQETQYF
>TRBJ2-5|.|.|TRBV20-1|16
TGCAGTGCTCGCCGCCATGGCCCAGGGATCCAAGAGACCCAGTACTTC
CSARRHGPGIQETQYF
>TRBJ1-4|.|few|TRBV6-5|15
TGTGCCAGCAGTTACTCTGGCAGGGATAATGAAAAACTGTTTTTT
CASSYSGRDNEKLFF
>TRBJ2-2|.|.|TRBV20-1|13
TGCAGTGCTAGGATCCGGAACACCGGGGAGCTGTTTTTT
CSARIRNTGELFF
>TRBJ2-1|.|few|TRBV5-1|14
TGCGCCAGCAGCTTTACTAGCTCCTACAATGAGCAGTTCTTC
CASSFTSSYNEQFF
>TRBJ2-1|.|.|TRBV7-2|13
TGTGCCAGCAGCTATAGGACTGGAAATGAGCAGTTCTTC
CASSYRTGNEQFF
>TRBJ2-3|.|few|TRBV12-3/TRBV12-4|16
TGTGCCAGCAGTTTAGATCTCCGGGTGAGGACAGATACGCAGTATTTT
CASSLDLRVRTDTQYF
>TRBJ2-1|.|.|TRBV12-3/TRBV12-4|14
TGTGCCAGCAGTCCTCGGGAGCGGAACAATGAGCAGTTCTTC
CASSPRERNNEQFF
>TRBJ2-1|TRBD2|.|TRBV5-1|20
TGCGCCAGCAGCTTGAAGTGGTTTCTAGCGGGAGGGCCCGGTTACAATGAGCAGTTCTTC
CASSLKWFLAGGPGYNEQFF
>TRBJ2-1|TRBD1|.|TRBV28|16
TGTGCCAGCAGTGCTCACAGGGGGTCGACCTACAATGAGCAGTTCTTC
CASSAHRGSTYNEQFF
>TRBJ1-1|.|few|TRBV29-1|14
TGCAGCGTTGGGGAGCAGGGGTGGGTCACTGAAGCTTTCTTT
CSVGEQGWVTEAFF
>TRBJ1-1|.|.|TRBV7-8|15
TGTGCCAGCAGCTTATTTTCCGGCAGGAACACTGAAGCTTTCTTT
CASSLFSGRNTEAFF
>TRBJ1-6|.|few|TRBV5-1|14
TGCGCCAGCAGCTTGGGGGGAACCGGTTCACCCCTCCACTTT
CASSLGGTGSPLHF
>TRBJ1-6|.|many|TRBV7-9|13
TGTGCCAGCAGCTTAGGGGGGAACTCACCCCTCCACTTT
CASSLGGNSPLHF
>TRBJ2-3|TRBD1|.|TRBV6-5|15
TGTGCCAGCAGTTTGACAGGGGGTAGCACAGATACGCAGTATTTT
CASSLTGGSTDTQYF
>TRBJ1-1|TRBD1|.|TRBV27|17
TGTGCCAGCAGTTTTATATTCACAGGGGGTTGGAACACTGAAGCTTTCTTT
CASSFIFTGGWNTEAFF
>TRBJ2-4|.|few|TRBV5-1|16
TGCGCCAGCAGAGGACGGAGACTCGTACCCAAAAACATTCAGTACTTC
CASRGRRLVPKNIQYF
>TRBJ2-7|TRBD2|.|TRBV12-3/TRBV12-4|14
TGTGCCAGCCGTAGCGGGAGATCAGGCTACGAGCAGTACTTC
CASRSGRSGYEQYF
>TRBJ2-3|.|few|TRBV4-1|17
TGCGCCAGCAGCCAAGCAGGTCCTAGCGCCAGCACAGATACGCAGTATTTT
CASSQAGPSASTDTQYF
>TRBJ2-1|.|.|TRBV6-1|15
TGTGCCAGCAGTGATACGGTATGGGGGATCGATGAGCAGTTCTTC
CASSDTVWGIDEQFF
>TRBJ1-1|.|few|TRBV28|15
TGTGCCAGCAGTTTAGTGGGGGCTAGGTGGGGGGAAGCTTTCTTT
CASSLVGARWGEAFF
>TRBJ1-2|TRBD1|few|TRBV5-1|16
TGCGCCAGCAGCTTGTGGTCGACAGGGGAGGACTATGGCTACACCTTC
CASSLWSTGEDYGYTF
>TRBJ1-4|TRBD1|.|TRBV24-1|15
TGTGCCACCAGTGATTGGGGACAGGGAGATGAAAAACTGTTTTTT
CATSDWGQGDEKLFF
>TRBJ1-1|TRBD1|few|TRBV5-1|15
TGCGCCAGCAGCTGGGATGGGACAGTGAGGACTGAAGCTTTCTTT
CASSWDGTVRTEAFF
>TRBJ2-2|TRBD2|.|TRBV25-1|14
TGTGCCAGCACTAGGACTAGCGGATCCGGGGAGCTGTTTTTT
CASTRTSGSGELFF
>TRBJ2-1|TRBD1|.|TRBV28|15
TGTGCCAGCAGTTTAAAACAGGGGTGGTACAATGAGCAGTTCTTC
CASSLKQGWYNEQFF
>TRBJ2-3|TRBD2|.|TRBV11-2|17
TGTGCCAGCAGAACCCGAGGACTAGCGGAGATCACAGATACGCAGTATTTT
CASRTRGLAEITDTQYF
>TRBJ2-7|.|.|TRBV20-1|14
TGCAGTGCTTGTGGGCAAGGGTCCTCCTACGAGCAGTACTTC
CSACGQGSSYEQYF
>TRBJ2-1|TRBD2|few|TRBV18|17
TGTGCCAGCTCACCCTTAGCGGGAGCCAGCTCCTACAATGAGCAGTTCTTC
CASSPLAGASSYNEQFF
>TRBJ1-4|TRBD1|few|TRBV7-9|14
TGTGCCAGCAGCCCGGACAGGGCGAATGAAAAACTGTTTTTT
CASSPDRANEKLFF
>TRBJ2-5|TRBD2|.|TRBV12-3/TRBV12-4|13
TGTGCCAGCCGAGCTAGCGGGAGAGAGACCCAGTACTTC
CASRASGRETQYF
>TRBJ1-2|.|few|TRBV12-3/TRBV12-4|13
TGTGCCAGCAGTCGGGAACCGAACTATGGCTACACCTTC
CASSREPNYGYTF
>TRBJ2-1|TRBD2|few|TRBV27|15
TGTGCCAGCAGTTTATTTAGCGGGAGGCCCCATGAGCAGTTCTTC
CASSLFSGRPHEQFF
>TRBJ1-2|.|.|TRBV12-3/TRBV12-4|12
TGTGCCAGCAGTTTGAACATCTATGGCTACACCTTC
CASSLNIYGYTF
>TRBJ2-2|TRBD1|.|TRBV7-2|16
TGTGCCGTTTCATTACAGGGGGCCGTTGGCACCGGGGAGCTGTTTTTT
CAVSLQGAVGTGELFF
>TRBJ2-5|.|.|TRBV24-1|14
TGTGCCACCAGTGACAGGGAAGTCGGCGAGACCCAGTACTTC
CATSDREVGETQYF
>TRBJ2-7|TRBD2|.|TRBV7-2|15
TGTGCCAGCAGCTCTGAGGGACTAGCCAACTACGAGCAGTACTTC
CASSSEGLANYEQYF
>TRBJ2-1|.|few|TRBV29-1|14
TGCAGCGCCCGGGGGCTAGCGGTGTCCTTGGAGCAGTTCTTC
CSARGLAVSLEQFF